These 13 T cell receptor beta chains originate from one sample sequenced in a study of T cell responses to AZD1222 COVID-19 vaccine. Sequenced by immunoSEQ multiplex PCR; TCRdb stores in-frame clones only, minus some. The table records under 150,000 clones, roughly nine tenths of them present only once. The sample in question was peripheral blood, obtained 28 days after the second AZD1222 dose. Receptor source: an adult who received the AZD1222 COVID-19 vaccine.

The chain uses TRBV7-2 and TRBJ1-3; a weak D match, TRBD1 (5 bases). The germline gives CDR1 SGHTA, CDR2 FQGNSA. The CDR3 is 14 residues long. Trimming left V 2 bases short and J 4 bases short, with 9 bases between. The CDR3 loop reads CASSLQGLGNTIYF. In DNA, the CDR3 is TGTGCCAGCAGCTTACAGGGTTTGGGAAACACCATATATTTT.

This clone was seen just once. This sequence joins TRBV6-2 or TRBV6-3 and TRBJ1-1, with no clear D. Germline CDR1 is MNHEY and CDR2 is SVGEGT. V shed 2 bases and J shed 3 bases, with 4 bases lying between them. The CDR3 has 12 amino acids. This CDR3 reads CASSYRDTEAFF. CDR3 sequence (DNA): TGTGCCAGCAGTTACAGAGACACTGAAGCTTTCTTT.

The chain is built from TRBV29-1 and TRBJ2-1; D gene ambiguous. The CDR3 runs to 12 residues. Looked up from germline, CDR1 is SQVTM and CDR2 is ANQGSEA. V lost 8 bases to trimming and J lost 4 bases, with 12 bases between them. The CDR3 sequence is CSHGGEYNEQFF. The CDR3, as DNA: TGCAGCCATGGTGGCGAGTACAATGAGCAGTTCTTC.

The chain links TRBV28 to TRBJ1-5; 7 bases agree with TRBD1. The V and J ends lost 6 bases and 0 bases, in that order; junction bases with no gene match: 5. The CDR3 spans 15 residues. Germline-derived CDR1 and CDR2 are MDHEN and SYDVKM. CDR3 region: CASRRQGSSNQPQHF. CDR3 DNA sequence: TGTGCCAGCAGACGACAGGGAAGTAGCAATCAGCCCCAGCATTTT.

The rearrangement joins TRBV7-2 to TRBJ1-2, with 9 bases matching TRBD1. CDR3 length: 13 amino acids. Germline V lookup: CDR1 SGHTA, CDR2 FQGNSA. Trimming took 5 bases from V and 8 from J; bases not matched to a gene: 6. The CDR3 spells CASSITGGAGYTF. The CDR3 nucleotides read TGTGCCAGCAGCATTACAGGGGGCGCCGGCTACACCTTC.

The CDR3 DNA is TGCGCCAGCAGCTCGGACACCTACGAGCAGTACTTC. As protein: CASSSDTYEQYF. The rearrangement joins TRBV5-1 to TRBJ2-7; tentatively, D is TRBD1 (5 bases). V was cut by 3 bases and J by 2 bases, with 6 bases left in between. CDR1 is SGHRS and CDR2 is YFSETQ in the germline V gene. CDR3 size: 12 residues.

The chain links TRBV7-3 to TRBJ2-1; the match to TRBD2 covers 14 bases. Germline CDR1 and CDR2: SGHTA and FQGTGA. The ends lost 0 bases at V and 6 bases at J; junction bases unmatched: 4. The CDR3 is 17 residues long. The CDR3 nucleotides are TGTGCCAGCAGCTTAACGGGGACTAGCGGGAGTTTCAATGAGCAGTTCTTC. Protein sequence: CASSLTGTSGSFNEQFF.

This chain links TRBV5-5 with TRBJ2-1; 8 bases agree with TRBD2. CDR3 size: 15 residues. The V gene end was trimmed by 0 bases and the J gene end by 3 bases; junction bases not matched to a gene: 2. Germline V gene sequence: CDR1 SGHKS, CDR2 YYEKEE (reference sequence). The CDR3 reads CASSLGLALYNEQFF. DNA for the CDR3: TGTGCCAGCAGCTTGGGACTAGCGCTCTACAATGAGCAGTTCTTC. The full variable domain, completed using reference TRBV5-5 and TRBJ2-1, is DAGVTQSPTHLIKTRGQQVTLRCSPISGHKSVSWYQQVLGQGPQFIFQYYEKEERGRGNFPDRFSARQFPNYSSELNVNALLLGDSALYLCASSLGLALYNEQFFGPGTRLTVL.

V is TRBV18 and J is TRBJ1-1, with 8 nucleotides matching TRBD1. The CDR3 is made up of 15 amino acids. The germline gives CDR1 KGHSH, CDR2 LQKENI. The trim removed 4 bases at V and 0 bases at J, leaving 4 bases unmatched. The CDR3 sequence: CASSLVTGVNTEAFF. The CDR3 DNA reads TGTGCCAGCTCACTTGTGACAGGGGTGAACACTGAAGCTTTCTTT.

J is TRBJ2-1 and V is TRBV2, with D perhaps matching TRBD1 or TRBD2 (5 bases each). CDR3 length: 15 amino acids. The germline V gene encodes CDR1 SNHLY and CDR2 FYNNEI. Trimming took 6 bases from V and 2 from J, leaving 14 bases between them. CDR3 sequence reads: CASRDQGPAYNEQFF. The CDR3 nucleotides are TGTGCCAGCAGGGATCAGGGACCCGCCTACAATGAGCAGTTCTTC.

The genes are TRBV2 and TRBJ1-5; 8 bases line up with TRBD1. With V trimmed by 7 bases and J by 4 bases, 6 bases remained unmatched. This CDR3 region has 14 residues. CDR1 SNHLY and CDR2 FYNNEI come from the germline V gene. In DNA, the CDR3 is TGTGCCAGCACCCTGACAGGGGCAAATCAGCCCCAGCATTTT. Protein: CASTLTGANQPQHF.

The V gene is TRBV3-1 (or the pseudogene TRBV3-2), the J gene TRBJ2-4; 10 nucleotides match TRBD1. Germline-derived CDR1 and CDR2 are LGHDT and YNNKEL (reference sequence). CDR3 length equals 12 residues. Trimming at V came to 3 bases and at J to 15 bases, leaving 5 bases not matched to a gene. The chain's CDR3 is CASSQTGGFTYF. The CDR3 DNA follows: TGTGCCAGCAGCCAGACAGGGGGCTTTACGTACTTC.

The chain links TRBV25-1 to TRBJ1-6; TRBD1 matches at 7 bases. This CDR3 is 14 amino acids long. Germline CDR1 is MGHDK and CDR2 is SYGVNS. J gave up 6 bases and V 7 bases, and 6 bases lay outside the gene matches. CDR3 loop: CASTIGTVNSPLHF. The CDR3 nucleotides read TGTGCCAGCACCATTGGGACAGTTAATTCACCCCTCCACTTT.